Shown below are 23 T cell receptor beta chains from a single sample sequenced in a study of T cell repertoires in cytomegalovirus infection (dated by TCRdb to between 2019 and 2020). The sequencer listed for this sample is Illumina HiSeq 1500. The public reads were reprocessed in TCRdb via fastp at Q25 and MiXCR, keeping in-frame beta chains. Each record represents a unique CDR3 protein, reported with the most common genes and DNA among its rows. The sample contains some 100,000 distinct CDR3 sequences, under 25% of them found a single time. Of the sample, roughly two fifths falls within the top ten clones. The sample consisted of CD8+ T cells from PBMCs. The receptors derive from a human donor in good health (CMV status not recorded). Some clones in this sample may be carry-over from other donors' samples.

Many counts were recorded for this clonotype. The chain couples TRBV2 to TRBJ2-2, with a tentative D call TRBD1 (5 bases). V dropped 4 bases and J dropped 1 base, with 19 bases sitting between them. The CDR3 length is 18 residues. The germline V gene encodes CDR1 SNHLY and CDR2 FYNNEI. CDR3 residues: CASSALRSGGQNTGELFF. CDR3 sequence (DNA): TGTGCCAGCAGTGCGTTGAGGTCAGGCGGACAGAACACCGGGGAGCTGTTTTTT. Filled out from reference TRBV2 and TRBJ2-2, the complete variable domain reads EPEVTQTPSHQVTQMGQEVILRCVPISNHLYFYWYRQILGQKVEFLVSFYNNEISEKSEIFDDQFSVERPDGSNFTLKIRSTKLEDSAMYFCASSALRSGGQNTGELFFGEGSRLTVL.

This clonotype has a handful of counts. This rearrangement joins TRBV29-1 to TRBJ2-2; 9 bases align to TRBD1. Germline V gives CDR1 SQVTM, CDR2 ANQGSEA. This CDR3 spans 14 amino acids. V was clipped by 6 bases and J by 0 bases; unmatched bases: 2. As DNA, the CDR3 is TGCAGCGTCGGGGACAGGGCGAACACCGGGGAGCTGTTTTTT. This gives the protein CSVGDRANTGELFF.

This clonotype has a count of ten or more. The chain carries TRBV7-2 and TRBJ2-7; possibly TRBD2 for D (6 bases). Looked up from germline, CDR1 is SGHTA and CDR2 is FQGNSA. V lost 5 bases to trimming and J lost 2 bases, with 16 bases between them. The CDR3 length is 15 residues. The CDR3: CASSGDLESPYEQYF. The CDR3 bases are TGTGCCAGCAGCGGGGACTTAGAAAGCCCCTACGAGCAGTACTTC.

Ten or more counts support this clonotype. This chain joins TRBV28 and TRBJ1-2; the D gene is possibly TRBD1 (5 bases). The V end was cut by 2 bases, the J end by 4 bases, with 14 bases between. The CDR3 consists of 15 residues. The V gene's germline CDR1 is MDHEN and CDR2 SYDVKM. The CDR3 sequence is CASSLGWDASYGYTF. CDR3 nucleotides: TGTGCCAGCAGTTTAGGGTGGGACGCCTCCTATGGCTACACCTTC.

This clonotype occurred a few times. This sequence joins TRBV6-1 and TRBJ2-7; TRBD1 matches at 7 bases. The CDR3 extends over 13 amino acids. The ends lost 10 bases at V and 0 bases at J; junction bases unmatched: 6. Looked up from germline, CDR1 is MNHNS and CDR2 is SASEGT. CDR3: CATQTGSSYEQYF. DNA of the CDR3: TGTGCCACTCAGACAGGGAGCTCCTACGAGCAGTACTTC.

V usage is TRBV5-6 and J usage is TRBJ1-4; D is ambiguous. The germline V gene has CDR1 SGHDT and CDR2 YYEEEE. V was shortened by 3 bases and J by 0 bases, with 12 bases between the two germline ends. This CDR3 is built from 16 residues. The CDR3 here is CASSWIPDATNEKLFF. The CDR3 DNA follows: TGTGCCAGCAGCTGGATACCAGACGCAACTAATGAAAAACTGTTTTTT.

The rearrangement joins TRBV12-3 or TRBV12-4 to TRBJ2-3; unclear D gene. The CDR3 contains 13 residues. The ends were cut back, 6 bases at V and 2 bases at J, with 9 bases in the middle. CDR3 sequence: CASRDPFTDTQYF. CDR3 nucleotides: TGTGCCAGCAGGGACCCTTTCACAGATACGCAGTATTTT.

The chain uses TRBV7-2 and TRBJ2-1; TRBD2 matches at 8 bases. The CDR3 runs to 17 residues. CDR1 is SGHTA and CDR2 is FQGNSA in the germline V gene. V dropped 0 bases and J dropped 6; count of bases not matched to a gene: 10. Written as DNA, the CDR3 is TGTGCCAGCAGCTTAGCGGACGGGAGGGCCGGAGTCAATGAGCAGTTCTTC. Its protein product is CASSLADGRAGVNEQFF. Variable domain in full (rest from reference TRBV7-2 and TRBJ2-1): GAGVSQSPSNKVTEKGKDVELRCDPISGHTALYWYRQSLGQGLEFLIYFQGNSAPDKSGLPSDRFSAERTGGSVSTLTIQRTQQEDSAVYLCASSLADGRAGVNEQFFGPGTRLTVL.

The sample holds many counts of this clonotype. The gene calls are TRBV23-1 and TRBJ2-7; D not certain. TRBV23-1 is classed as an ORF, of uncertain function. Between the trimmed V and J ends, which lost 1 base and 2 bases, there was a span of 15 bases. This CDR3 is built from 16 residues. CDR3 loop: CASSQFSSITPYEQYF. The CDR3 DNA is TGCGCCAGCAGTCAATTCTCGTCGATTACCCCCTACGAGCAGTACTTC.

The chain recombines TRBV20-1 with TRBJ2-7, with a possible D match to TRBD1 (5 bases). Germline CDR1 reads DFQATT; CDR2 reads SNEGSKA (reference sequence). This CDR3 is 14 amino acids long. Trimming left V 0 bases short and J 3 bases short, with 12 bases between. Written as DNA, the CDR3 is TGCAGTGCTAGAGAGGTGACAGTACTCTACGAGCAGTACTTC. Translation gives CSAREVTVLYEQYF.

The chain carries TRBV27 and TRBJ1-1; weak D call: TRBD1 (5 bases). CDR1 and CDR2 (germline): MNHEY, SMNVEV (reference sequence). V lost 2 bases to trimming and J lost 11 bases, with 15 bases between them. The CDR3 sequence is 13 residues long. CDR3 bases: TGTGCCAGCAGTTTAAGAGCGACGGGGGAGGCTTTCTTT. Amino acid sequence: CASSLRATGEAFF.

This clonotype was observed at least ten times. The chain is built from TRBV11-2 and TRBJ2-2; D call uncertain. The ends were cut back, 4 bases at V and 2 bases at J, with 5 bases in the middle. CDR3 length: 13 amino acids. Germline CDR1 SGHAT, CDR2 FQNNGV. The CDR3 DNA reads TGTGCCAGCAGCTGGGTAAACACCGGGGAGCTGTTTTTT. It encodes CASSWVNTGELFF.

This clonotype showed up many times. This sequence joins TRBV7-2 and TRBJ2-7; 11 bases line up with TRBD2. The CDR3 length is 15 residues. Trimming cost V 5 bases and J 4 bases; bases outside gene matches: 7. Per the germline V gene, CDR1 is SGHTA and CDR2 is FQGNSA. Here the CDR3 reads CASSEAGTSGYEQYF. In nucleotides, the CDR3 is TGTGCCAGCAGCGAGGCCGGGACTAGCGGATACGAGCAGTACTTC.

This clonotype was seen many times. The V and J genes are TRBV7-2 and TRBJ2-7, with 7 bases that match TRBD2. After removal of 2 bases from V and 4 bases from J, the junction contained 8 bases not matched to a gene. The CDR3 sequence is 15 residues long. Germline assignment: CDR1 SGHTA and CDR2 FQGNSA. CDR3 nucleotides: TGTGCCAGCAGCTTATCGGCTAGCGGTACATACGAGCAGTACTTC. Translating it yields CASSLSASGTYEQYF.

This clonotype has more than one count but fewer than ten. A junction end diverges from the germline sequence, so it may reflect a read error. The chain couples TRBV20-1 to TRBJ2-5; 8 bases agree with TRBD1. The germline V gene encodes CDR1 DFQATT and CDR2 SNEGSKA (reference sequence). The CDR3 consists of 17 residues. The DNA for the CDR3 is TGCAGTGCTAGAGATCGGACAGGGACGGGGACAAGAGAGGCCCAGTACTTC. Protein product: CSARDRTGTGTREAQYF.

This clonotype has more than one count but fewer than ten. The rearrangement uses TRBV20-1 and TRBJ2-1; TRBD2 is a possible D gene (5 bases). The length of the CDR3 is 15 residues. Per germline, CDR1 DFQATT and CDR2 SNEGSKA (reference sequence). Trimming removed 0 bases at V and 9 bases at J, with 18 bases between. CDR3 in DNA: TGCAGTGCTAGAGATCTTGACTACTTAAATTCTGAGCAGTTCTTC. Protein sequence: CSARDLDYLNSEQFF.

The gene calls are TRBV19 and TRBJ1-1; D gene unclear. Trimming removed 0 bases from V and 0 bases from J, with 8 bases in between. The CDR3 consists of 15 residues. In germline, CDR1 is LNHDA, CDR2 SQIVND (reference sequence). The CDR3 sequence: CASSIERVMNTEAFF. The CDR3, as DNA: TGTGCCAGTAGTATAGAGCGGGTTATGAACACTGAAGCTTTCTTT.

Regarding this clonotype: Since a much larger clone is just one base distant, this may be a read error. The chain links TRBV11-2 to TRBJ1-1, with D possibly matching TRBD1 (5 bases). The germline gives CDR1 SGHAT, CDR2 FQNNGV. The length of the CDR3 is 17 residues. This chain's CDR3 is CASSLDGAGLMNSEAFF. CDR3 coding DNA: TGTGCCAGCAGCTTAGATGGGGCAGGGCTCATGAACTCTGAAGCTTTCTTT.

The chain uses TRBV12-5 and TRBJ2-1; 15 bases align to TRBD2. The V and J ends lost 7 bases and 7 bases, in that order; junction bases with no gene match: 5. Germline values: CDR1 LGHNT, CDR2 FRNRAP. This CDR3 has 15 residues. The CDR3 DNA is TGTGCTAGTGCTCGGACTAGCGGGGGGGTTAATGAGCAGTTCTTC. Protein sequence: CASARTSGGVNEQFF.

The sample holds many counts of this clonotype. V usage is TRBV6-6 and J usage is TRBJ1-1; no reliable D call. The CDR3 consists of 13 residues. Trimming stripped 10 bases from V and 1 base from J, with 13 bases between. CDR1 MNHNY and CDR2 SVGAGI come from the germline V gene (reference sequence). The CDR3 nucleotides are TGTGCCACTCAGGAGGGTCAGAACACTGAAGCTTTCTTT. The encoded protein is CATQEGQNTEAFF.

This clonotype was seen a handful of times. This rearrangement joins TRBV19 to TRBJ1-3; a possible D gene is TRBD1 (5 bases). Trimming removed 2 bases from V and 4 bases from J, with 12 bases in between. CDR1 LNHDA and CDR2 SQIVND come from the germline V gene (reference sequence). This CDR3 contains 15 residues. The CDR3 loop is CASSISTGAGNTIYF. The CDR3, as DNA: TGTGCCAGTAGTATATCTACAGGCGCAGGAAACACCATATATTTT.

This clonotype appeared many times. The chain uses TRBV12-3 or TRBV12-4 and TRBJ2-5; D unresolved. CDR3 length: 11 amino acids. Trimming removed 5 bases at V and 4 bases at J, with 5 bases between. The CDR3 DNA reads as TGTGCCAGCAGTCGCGGAGAGACCCAGTACTTC. It codes for CASSRGETQYF.

This clonotype was counted between two and nine times. This rearrangement joins TRBV12-3 or TRBV12-4 to TRBJ2-7; tentatively, D is TRBD1 or TRBD2 (5 bases each). This CDR3 comprises 13 residues. V was cut by 5 bases and J by 3 bases, with 11 bases left in between. CDR3 residues: CASSAGTDYEQYF. The CDR3 DNA is TGTGCCAGCAGTGCCGGGACCGACTACGAGCAGTACTTC.